Listed here are 23 T cell receptor beta chains from one sample, sequenced in a study of OX40 agonist ivuxolimab in advanced cancers. Clones were sequenced by immunoSEQ multiplex PCR, and TCRdb holds only the in-frame ones, with some missing. Here the sample spans 90,000 to 100,000 clones, 70% to 90% being singletons. The sequenced sample was CD4+ or CD8+ T cells sorted from blood, obtained in a trial of the OX40 agonist ivuxolimab. The receptors were gathered from an adult with an advanced solid tumor such as melanoma, head and neck, liver or kidney cancer.

V is TRBV25-1 and J is TRBJ1-4, with TRBD1 identical over 10 bases. With V trimmed by 6 bases and J by 7 bases, 8 bases remained unmatched. Germline CDR1 MGHDK, CDR2 SYGVNS. The CDR3 consists of 15 residues. For the CDR3, the DNA is TGTGCCAGCAGCCAATCGACAGGGGGCTTTGAAAAACTGTTTTTT. It codes for CASSQSTGGFEKLFF.

CDR3 in DNA: TGTGCCAGCAGTGCCGGACAGCGGCGTCCTGGTGAGCAGTTCTTC. Its protein is CASSAGQRRPGEQFF. The chain couples TRBV2 to TRBJ2-1; tentative D call: TRBD1 (6 bases). Germline-derived CDR1 and CDR2 are SNHLY and FYNNEI. V dropped 4 bases and J dropped 9 bases, with 19 bases sitting between them. This CDR3 is built from 15 residues.

The chain combines TRBV30 with TRBJ2-5, with no clear D. The end of the DNA fits TRBJ2-7 better, so the J call may be wrong. This CDR3 region has 13 residues. CDR1 and CDR2 (germline): GTSNPN, SVGIG (reference sequence). CDR3 loop: CACPGPNPYEQYF. CDR3 DNA: TGTGCCTGCCCCGGACCCAATCCCTACGAGCAGTACTTC.

The chain carries TRBV5-4 and TRBJ2-4, with D unresolved. Trimming stripped 4 bases from V and 2 bases from J, with 10 bases between. The germline gives CDR1 SGHNT, CDR2 YYREEE (reference sequence). The CDR3 spans 14 residues. Here the CDR3 DNA reads TGTGCCAGCAGCCCCGGAGATACCAAAAACATTCAGTACTTC. Its translation: CASSPGDTKNIQYF.

The chain employs TRBV5-1 and TRBJ1-4, with 8 bases identical to TRBD1. The V and J ends lost 1 base and 6 bases, in that order; junction bases with no gene match: 11. Germline lookup yields CDR1 SGHRS and CDR2 YFSETQ. The CDR3 totals 17 residues. The CDR3 reads CASSLFGQGAGDEKLFF. CDR3 bases: TGCGCCAGCAGCTTGTTCGGGCAGGGGGCAGGGGATGAAAAACTGTTTTTT.

The chain joins TRBV4-3 to TRBJ2-3; the D call may be TRBD1 or TRBD2 (7 bases each). Germline V gene data show CDR1 as LGHNA and CDR2 as YSLEER. The CDR3 consists of 16 residues. The V end lost 2 bases, the J end lost 3 bases, and 15 bases lay between the germline ends. CDR3 nucleotides: TGCGCCAGCAGCCAATTGGGGGGGACAGTAACAGATACGCAGTATTTT. This translates into CASSQLGGTVTDTQYF.

This clone has only one observation. The chain links TRBV5-4 to TRBJ2-7, with 9 bases aligning to TRBD1. This CDR3 is built from 14 residues. Germline CDR1 is SGHNT and CDR2 is YYREEE (reference sequence). The trim removed 3 bases at V and 3 bases at J, leaving 4 bases unmatched. CDR3 DNA sequence: TGTGCCAGCAGCTCCTGGACAGGGGACTACGAGCAGTACTTC. It is translated as CASSSWTGDYEQYF.

The J gene is TRBJ2-3, the V gene TRBV11-2, with TRBD2 matching over 12 bases. The junction had 8 bases not matched to a gene; V was cut back by 4 bases and J by 6 bases. Germline V gene lookup returns CDR1 SGHAT and CDR2 FQNNGV. This CDR3 contains 16 residues. The CDR3 reads CASSSPTSGRWDTQYF. CDR3 nucleotides: TGTGCCAGCAGCTCACCAACTAGCGGGAGGTGGGATACGCAGTATTTT.

V gene TRBV28 combines with J gene TRBJ2-3; the D gene could be TRBD1 or TRBD2 (5 bases each). V dropped 6 bases and J dropped 4 bases, with 8 bases sitting between them. The CDR3 is 12 amino acids. Germline V gene sequence: CDR1 MDHEN, CDR2 SYDVKM. CDR3 bases: TGTGCCAGCAGGGGGGAGTCAGATACGCAGTATTTT. It codes for CASRGESDTQYF.

This clone was found once. The gene calls are TRBV7-3 and TRBJ2-1; the match to TRBD1 covers 10 bases. Per germline, CDR1 SGHTA and CDR2 FQGTGA. This CDR3 has 16 amino acids. Trimming at V came to 8 bases and at J to 1 base, leaving 8 bases not matched to a gene. The CDR3 sequence is CASFPGDRGSYNEQFF. The DNA of the CDR3 is TGTGCCAGCTTCCCGGGGGACAGGGGTTCCTACAATGAGCAGTTCTTC.

The chain has TRBV28 and TRBJ2-5, with D uncertain. The J call may be faulty, since TRBJ2-7 better matches the DNA end. Germline V gives CDR1 MDHEN, CDR2 SYDVKM. The CDR3 runs 12 residues. CDR3 DNA: TGTGCCAGCAGTTTTCGGGTGGACGAGCAGTACTTC. Protein product: CASSFRVDEQYF.

The rearrangement links TRBV19 to TRBJ2-7; possibly TRBD2 for D (5 bases). Germline lookup yields CDR1 LNHDA and CDR2 SQIVND (reference sequence). This CDR3 spans 13 amino acids. V shed 5 bases and J shed 4 bases, with 12 bases lying between them. The CDR3 bases are TGTGCCAGTAGTTCGGCACGGGGATACGAGCAGTACTTC. Its translation: CASSSARGYEQYF.

V and J are TRBV7-9 and TRBJ2-7; D unresolved. Deletions cut 1 base from V and 4 bases from J, with 8 bases between. Germline V CDR1 and CDR2: SEHNR, FQNEAQ (reference sequence). The length of the CDR3 is 13 residues. The CDR3 is CASSLDWGYEQYF. The CDR3 bases are TGTGCCAGCAGCTTAGATTGGGGTTACGAGCAGTACTTC. Together with reference TRBV7-9 and TRBJ2-7, the CDR3 gives the full variable domain: DTGVSQNPRHKITKRGQNVTFRCDPISEHNRLYWYRQTLGQGPEFLTYFQNEAQLEKSRLLSDRFSAERPKGSFSTLEIQRTEQGDSAMYLCASSLDWGYEQYFGPGTRLTVT.

V is TRBV28 and J is TRBJ1-1, with unresolved D. CDR1 MDHEN and CDR2 SYDVKM come from the germline V gene. Trimming took 10 bases from V and 6 from J, leaving 15 bases between them. The CDR3 sequence is 12 residues long. The CDR3 is CATGNRAAEAFF. Here the CDR3 DNA reads TGTGCCACCGGAAACCGGGCCGCTGAAGCTTTCTTT. The variable domain in full, with the rest retrieved from reference TRBV28 and TRBJ1-1, is DVKVTQSSRYLVKRTGEKVFLECVQDMDHENMFWYRQDPGLGLRLIYFSYDVKMKEKGDIPEGYSVSREKKERFSLILESASTNQTSMYLCATGNRAAEAFFGQGTRLTVV.

The chain has TRBV15 and TRBJ2-6; a possible D gene is TRBD2 (6 bases). CDR3 length: 17 residues. Germline CDR1 is LNHNV and CDR2 is YYDKDF (reference sequence). Deletions cut 0 bases from V and 0 bases from J, with 9 bases between. In DNA form, the CDR3 reads TGTGCCACCAGCAGAGAAAGGAGGGTCTCTGGGGCCAACGTCCTGACTTTC. The encoded protein is CATSRERRVSGANVLTF.

The chain carries TRBV21-1 and TRBJ1-1; TRBD1 was called by the table and not checked on the DNA. TRBV21-1 is a pseudogene locus. The CDR3 sequence is 16 residues long. CDR3 DNA: TGTGCCAGCAGCAAAGTGGGGGGACAGATCCGCACTGAAGCTTTCTTT. The encoded protein is CASSKVGGQIRTEAFF.

The V call is TRBV6-5, the J call TRBJ1-5; maybe TRBD1 (6 bases). The CDR3 is 13 amino acids. Trimming removed 8 bases from V and 6 bases from J, with 14 bases in between. CDR1 MNHEY and CDR2 SVGAGI come from the germline V gene. Here the CDR3 reads CASREQGGQPQHF. The CDR3 DNA sequence: TGTGCCAGCCGGGAACAGGGCGGTCAGCCCCAGCATTTT.

The J gene is TRBJ2-7, the V gene TRBV27; no reliable D call. Trimming stripped 6 bases from V and 3 bases from J, with 12 bases between. CDR3 length equals 13 residues. Germline lookup yields CDR1 MNHEY and CDR2 SMNVEV (reference sequence). The CDR3: CASRPNEFYEQYF. The CDR3 coding sequence is TGTGCCAGCAGGCCTAACGAGTTCTACGAGCAGTACTTC.

The CDR3 protein is CASSVWDRGPGANVLTF. The CDR3 nucleotides read TGTGCCAGCAGCGTATGGGACAGGGGGCCTGGGGCCAACGTCCTGACTTTC. The chain joins TRBV9 to TRBJ2-6, with 12 positions matching TRBD1. In germline, CDR1 is SGDLS, CDR2 YYNGEE. V gave up 1 base and J gave up 2 bases; unmatched junction bases: 1. This CDR3 has 17 residues. Complete variable domain (other parts from reference TRBV9 and TRBJ2-6): DSGVTQTPKHLITATGQRVTLRCSPRSGDLSVYWYQQSLDQGLQFLIQYYNGEERAKGNILERFSAQQFPDLHSELNLSSLELGDSALYFCASSVWDRGPGANVLTFGAGSRLTVL.

The rearrangement joins TRBV19 to TRBJ2-7; weak D call: TRBD2 (6 bases). Germline V gene lookup returns CDR1 LNHDA and CDR2 SQIVND (reference sequence). V was pared by 3 bases and J by 1 base, with 16 bases between. This CDR3 contains 16 residues. For the CDR3, the DNA is TGTGCCAGTAGTATCGGAGTGGGACTCCCATCCTACGAGCAGTACTTC. This sequence encodes CASSIGVGLPSYEQYF.

The rearrangement links TRBV27 to TRBJ2-1, with 8 bases matching TRBD1. This CDR3 is built from 13 residues. V shed 3 bases, J shed 7 bases, and the junction held 2 bases outside the gene matches. Germline V gene data show CDR1 as MNHEY and CDR2 as SMNVEV (reference sequence). For the CDR3, the DNA is TGTGCCAGCAGTTTTGACAGGGGAAATGAGCAGTTCTTC. Encoded protein: CASSFDRGNEQFF.

The J gene is TRBJ1-3, the V gene TRBV19, with TRBD1 as a possible D gene (5 bases). The CDR3 covers 14 residues. Per the germline V gene, CDR1 is LNHDA and CDR2 is SQIVND (reference sequence). The V end was cut by 8 bases, the J end by 1 base, with 12 bases between. The CDR3 here is CASHRDRSGNTIYF. The CDR3 coding sequence is TGTGCCAGTCATCGAGACAGATCTGGAAACACCATATATTTT.

The chain recombines TRBV5-1 with TRBJ2-3, with unresolved D. In germline, CDR1 is SGHRS, CDR2 YFSETQ. The CDR3 totals 12 residues. Trimming pared 2 bases from V and 6 bases from J, leaving 7 bases between. The CDR3 DNA follows: TGCGCCAGCAGCTTATGGTTGGATACGCAGTATTTT. Translated, it gives CASSLWLDTQYF.